The clone carrying this T cell receptor (beta chain) was observed many times. Germline CDR1 is ENHRY and CDR2 is SYGVKD. V was cut by 3 bases and J by 13 bases, with 18 bases left in between. The CDR3 loop spans 13 amino acids. The data are from a study of T-cell memory formation after mild COVID-19. TCRdb re-called the 5' RACE reads through MiXCR, storing one row per CDR3 protein. The sample lists around 250,000 distinct CDR3 sequences; approximately 15% were seen once. The sequence was obtained from an adult woman who had mild COVID-19 (a few samples of this study predate the infection). Cell type and time point are not known. V and J are TRBV10-3 and TRBJ2-5; D is ambiguous. The specimen was PBMCs or a T cell subset sorted from them (not recorded which). CDR3 DNA sequence: TGTGCCATCAGTGACTCGAGAGCCCCCTCTCCGTACTTC. Its translation is CAISDSRAPSPYF.